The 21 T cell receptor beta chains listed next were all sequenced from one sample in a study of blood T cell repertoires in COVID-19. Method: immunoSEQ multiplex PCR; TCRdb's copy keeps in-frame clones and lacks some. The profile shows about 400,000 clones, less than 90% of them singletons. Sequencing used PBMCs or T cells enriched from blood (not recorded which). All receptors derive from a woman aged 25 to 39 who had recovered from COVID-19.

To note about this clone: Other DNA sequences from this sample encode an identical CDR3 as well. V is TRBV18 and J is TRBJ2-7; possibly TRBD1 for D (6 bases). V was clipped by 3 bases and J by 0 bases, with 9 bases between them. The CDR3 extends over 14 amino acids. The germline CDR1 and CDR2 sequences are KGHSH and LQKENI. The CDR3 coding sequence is TGTGCCAGCTCACCTGGGACAAGCTCCTACGAGCAGTACTTC. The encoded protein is CASSPGTSSYEQYF.

The CDR3 loop reads CASSSQFEDWGVEKLFF. The CDR3 DNA is TGCGCCAGCAGTAGTCAATTTGAAGACTGGGGAGTTGAAAAACTGTTTTTT. This chain joins TRBV10-1 and TRBJ1-4; D is undetermined. Trimming shortened V by 5 bases and J by 7 bases, and 23 bases separated the two germline ends. Germline lookup yields CDR1 WNHNN and CDR2 SYGVQD (reference sequence). This CDR3 region has 17 residues.

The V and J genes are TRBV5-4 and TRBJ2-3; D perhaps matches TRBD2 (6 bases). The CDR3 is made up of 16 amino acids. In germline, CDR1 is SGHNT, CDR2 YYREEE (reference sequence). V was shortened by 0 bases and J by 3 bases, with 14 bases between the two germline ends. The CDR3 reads CASSLDRRALTDTQYF. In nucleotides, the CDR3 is TGTGCCAGCAGCTTGGACCGGAGGGCCCTTACAGATACGCAGTATTTT.

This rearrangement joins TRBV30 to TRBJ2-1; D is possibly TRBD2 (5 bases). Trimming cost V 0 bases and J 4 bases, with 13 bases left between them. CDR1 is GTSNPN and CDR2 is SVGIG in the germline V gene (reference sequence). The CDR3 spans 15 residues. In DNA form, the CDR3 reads TGTGCCTGGAGTGTTTTGGAACGGACTTACAATGAGCAGTTCTTC. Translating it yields CAWSVLERTYNEQFF.

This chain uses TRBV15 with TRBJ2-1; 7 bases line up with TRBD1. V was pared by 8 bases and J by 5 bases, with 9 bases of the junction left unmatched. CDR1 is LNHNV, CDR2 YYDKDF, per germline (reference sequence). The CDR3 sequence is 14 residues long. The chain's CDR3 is CATSVRGQNNEQFF. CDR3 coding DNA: TGTGCCACCTCTGTACGGGGACAGAACAATGAGCAGTTCTTC.

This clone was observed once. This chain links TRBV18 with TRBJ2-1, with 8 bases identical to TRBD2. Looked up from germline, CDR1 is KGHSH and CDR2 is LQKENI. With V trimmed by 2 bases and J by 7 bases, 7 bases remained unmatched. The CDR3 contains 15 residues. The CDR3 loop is CASSPGLANVNEQFF. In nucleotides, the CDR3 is TGTGCCAGCTCACCAGGACTAGCTAACGTGAATGAGCAGTTCTTC.

The CDR3 sequence: CATSHRAKETQYF. CDR3 DNA sequence: TGTGCCACCAGCCACAGAGCAAAAGAGACCCAGTACTTC. This chain connects TRBV24-1 to TRBJ2-5; D unclear. CDR1 and CDR2 (germline): KGHDR, SFDVKD. The V and J ends lost 7 bases and 3 bases respectively, with 11 bases between them. The CDR3 sequence is 13 residues long.

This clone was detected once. CDR3 in DNA: TGTGCCAGCAGCTTACTAGGGAGATCACCCCTCCACTTT. This sequence encodes CASSLLGRSPLHF. The gene calls are TRBV7-9 and TRBJ1-6; D remains ambiguous. CDR3 length equals 13 residues. The V end was cut by 2 bases, the J end by 10 bases, with 9 bases between. CDR1 and CDR2 (germline): SEHNR, FQNEAQ (reference sequence).

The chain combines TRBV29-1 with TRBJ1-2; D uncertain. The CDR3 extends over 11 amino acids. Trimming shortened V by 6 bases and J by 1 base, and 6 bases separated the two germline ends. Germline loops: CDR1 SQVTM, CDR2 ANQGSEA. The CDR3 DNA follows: TGCAGCGTGTTATTTAACTATGGCTACACCTTC. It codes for CSVLFNYGYTF.

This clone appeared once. CDR3 DNA sequence: TGCAGCGTCTCTGTCGGTCCGAGCAATCAGCCCCAGCATTTT. It is translated as CSVSVGPSNQPQHF. This chain connects TRBV29-1 to TRBJ1-5, with no clear D. Germline V gives CDR1 SQVTM, CDR2 ANQGSEA. The CDR3 loop spans 14 amino acids. Trimming took 6 bases from V and 1 from J, leaving 13 bases between them.

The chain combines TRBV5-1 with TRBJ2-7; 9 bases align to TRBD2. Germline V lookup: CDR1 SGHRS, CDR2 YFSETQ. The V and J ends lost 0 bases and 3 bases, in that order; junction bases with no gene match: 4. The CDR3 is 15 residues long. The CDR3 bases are TGCGCCAGCAGCTTGGATGTAGCGGGAGACTACGAGCAGTACTTC. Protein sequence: CASSLDVAGDYEQYF.

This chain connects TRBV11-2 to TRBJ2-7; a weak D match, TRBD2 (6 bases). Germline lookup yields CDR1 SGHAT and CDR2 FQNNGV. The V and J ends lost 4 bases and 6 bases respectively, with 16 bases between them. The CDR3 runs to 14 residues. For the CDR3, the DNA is TGTGCCAGCAGCTCAAACTCGGACTACCCCGAGCAGTACTTC. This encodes CASSSNSDYPEQYF.

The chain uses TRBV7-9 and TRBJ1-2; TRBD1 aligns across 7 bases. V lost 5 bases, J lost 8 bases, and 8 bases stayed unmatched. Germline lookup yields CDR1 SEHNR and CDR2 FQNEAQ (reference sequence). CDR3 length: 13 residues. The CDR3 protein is CASSPPGGIGYTF. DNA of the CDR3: TGTGCCAGCAGCCCCCCAGGGGGGATAGGCTACACCTTC.

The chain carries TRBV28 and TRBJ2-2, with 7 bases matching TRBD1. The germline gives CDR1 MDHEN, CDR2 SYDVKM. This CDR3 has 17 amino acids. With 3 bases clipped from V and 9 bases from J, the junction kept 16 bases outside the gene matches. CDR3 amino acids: CASSLTFPSDRLRELFF. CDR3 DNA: TGTGCCAGCAGTTTGACCTTCCCTTCGGACAGGCTCAGGGAGCTGTTTTTT.

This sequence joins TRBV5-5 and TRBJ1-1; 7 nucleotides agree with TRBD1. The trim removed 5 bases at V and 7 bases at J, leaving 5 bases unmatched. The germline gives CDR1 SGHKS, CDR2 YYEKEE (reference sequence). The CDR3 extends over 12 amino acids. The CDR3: CASRRTGDEAFF. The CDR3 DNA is TGTGCCAGCAGACGGACAGGAGATGAAGCTTTCTTT.

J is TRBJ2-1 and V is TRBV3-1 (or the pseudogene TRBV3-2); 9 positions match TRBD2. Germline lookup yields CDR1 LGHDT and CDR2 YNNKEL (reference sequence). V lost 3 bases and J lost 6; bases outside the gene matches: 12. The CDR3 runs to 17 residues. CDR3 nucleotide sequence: TGTGCCAGCAGCCACCCAGCAGGGGAGGGACTAGCCAATGAGCAGTTCTTC. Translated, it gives CASSHPAGEGLANEQFF.

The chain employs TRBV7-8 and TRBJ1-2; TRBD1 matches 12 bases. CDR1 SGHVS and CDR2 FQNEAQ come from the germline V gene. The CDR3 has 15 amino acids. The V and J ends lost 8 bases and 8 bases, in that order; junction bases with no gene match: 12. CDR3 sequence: CASSVLGQGAEGYTF. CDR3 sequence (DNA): TGTGCCAGCTCGGTTCTGGGACAGGGGGCGGAGGGCTACACCTTC. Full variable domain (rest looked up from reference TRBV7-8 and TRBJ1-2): GAGVSQSPRYKVAKRGQDVALRCDPISGHVSLFWYQQALGQGPEFLTYFQNEAQLDKSGLPSDRFFAERPEGSVSTLKIQRTQQEDSAVYLCASSVLGQGAEGYTFGSGTRLTVV.

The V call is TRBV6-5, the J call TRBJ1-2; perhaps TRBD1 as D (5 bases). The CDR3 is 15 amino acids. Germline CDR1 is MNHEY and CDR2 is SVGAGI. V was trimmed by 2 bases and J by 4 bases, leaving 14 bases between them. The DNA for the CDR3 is TGTGCCAGCAGTTACGATCCAGGGCTCCCCTATGGCTACACCTTC. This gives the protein CASSYDPGLPYGYTF.

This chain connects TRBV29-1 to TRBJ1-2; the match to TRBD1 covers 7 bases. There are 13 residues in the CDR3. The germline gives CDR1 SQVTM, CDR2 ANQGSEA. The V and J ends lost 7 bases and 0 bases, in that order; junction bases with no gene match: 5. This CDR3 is CSAGQVANYGYTF. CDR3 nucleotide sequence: TGCAGCGCAGGACAGGTTGCTAACTATGGCTACACCTTC.

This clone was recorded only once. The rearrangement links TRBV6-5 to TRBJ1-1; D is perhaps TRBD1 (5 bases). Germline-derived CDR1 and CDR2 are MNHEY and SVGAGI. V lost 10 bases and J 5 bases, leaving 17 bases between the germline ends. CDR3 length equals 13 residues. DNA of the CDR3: TGTGCCACTATGGGGGGAGGGTTGACTGAAGCTTTCTTT. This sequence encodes CATMGGGLTEAFF.

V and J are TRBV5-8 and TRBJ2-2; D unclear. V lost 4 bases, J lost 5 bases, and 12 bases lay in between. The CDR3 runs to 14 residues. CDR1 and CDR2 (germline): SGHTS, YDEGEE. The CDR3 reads CASSPAEWTGELFF. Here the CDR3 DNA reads TGTGCCAGCAGCCCGGCGGAGTGGACCGGGGAGCTGTTTTTT.